This T cell receptor (beta chain) was obtained from a study of T-cell memory formation after mild COVID-19. This CDR3 comprises 18 residues. From germline, CDR1 is SGHKS and CDR2 YYEKEE (reference sequence). The trim removed 4 bases at V and 2 bases at J, leaving 15 bases unmatched. This clonotype was observed a handful of times. The target antigen is unknown. Constant-segment-primed 5'RACE gave TCR alpha and TCR beta cDNA libraries with sample barcodes and UMIs. TCRdb reanalysed the 5' RACE reads using MiXCR and keeps one entry per CDR3 protein. This sample carries under 450,000 distinct CDR3 sequences, around 14% of them seen once, and the ten largest clones take roughly 22%. Study-wide results and limits: Certain responding clones were present in pre-infection memory, suggesting participation of cross-reactive memory.

This TCR was recovered from a man between 18 and 29 years old who had mild COVID-19 (a few samples of this study predate the infection). Cell type and time point are not known. The sequencing input was PBMCs or a T cell subset sorted from them (not recorded which). The chain carries TRBV5-5 and TRBJ1-1; TRBD1 matches 9 bases. CDR3 nucleotide sequence: TGTGCCAGCAGCCCTCGGCCTCGACAGGGGGGGGACAACACTGAAGCTTTCTTT. The encoded protein is CASSPRPRQGGDNTEAFF.